One sample yielded the 6 T cell receptor beta chains listed below, sequenced in a study of Ad26.COV2.S vaccination and SARS-CoV-2 variants. Only in-frame clones appear in the TCRdb table, and some are missing; sequencing was by immunoSEQ multiplex PCR. This table has fewer than 400,000 clones, about nine tenths appearing once. Documented treatment: 19 received Ad26.COV2.S at low or high dose, single or two shots; about 5 received placebo; per-sample allocation not given. The study sampled participants on day 63 after the first vaccine or placebo injection. The sample was peripheral blood, taken in a trial of Ad26.COV2.S vaccine versus placebo. The receptors derive from a person between 18 and 60 years old who received the Ad26.COV2.S COVID-19 vaccine or a placebo.

The genes are TRBV28 and TRBJ2-1; 11 bases fit TRBD2. Germline CDR1 reads MDHEN; CDR2 reads SYDVKM. V shed 3 bases, J shed 2 bases, and the junction held 6 bases outside the gene matches. The CDR3 runs to 17 residues. The CDR3, as DNA: TGTGCCAGCAGTTTGTTCAGACTAGCGGGGCCCTACAATGAGCAGTTCTTC. Residues: CASSLFRLAGPYNEQFF.

The J gene is TRBJ2-7, the V gene TRBV5-1; either TRBD1 or TRBD2 may supply D (5 bases each). The V end was cut by 4 bases, the J end by 1 base, with 24 bases between. The CDR3 spans 18 residues. In germline, CDR1 is SGHRS, CDR2 YFSETQ. The CDR3 DNA follows: TGCGCCAGCAGCGGGGGTACTAACTTCGTAGAAAGGTCCTACGAGCAGTACTTC. Protein: CASSGGTNFVERSYEQYF.

Note on this clone: Other DNA sequences in this sample translate to the same CDR3. This chain connects TRBV9 to TRBJ2-7; D gene unclear. V was cut by 0 bases and J by 3 bases, with 4 bases left in between. The CDR3 is made up of 12 amino acids. Germline loops: CDR1 SGDLS, CDR2 YYNGEE. Here the CDR3 DNA reads TGTGCCAGCAGCGTAGACGGCTACGAGCAGTACTTC. Its protein is CASSVDGYEQYF.

The chain uses TRBV7-9 and TRBJ2-5; 8 bases map to TRBD2. V lost 11 bases to trimming and J lost 5 bases; unmatched junction nucleotides: 19. The CDR3 loop spans 16 amino acids. From germline, CDR1 is SEHNR and CDR2 FQNEAQ (reference sequence). CDR3 loop: CAPLRREREGRETQYF. The CDR3 bases are TGTGCCCCTTTAAGGAGAGAACGGGAGGGCAGGGAGACCCAGTACTTC. Combining the CDR3 with reference TRBV7-9 and TRBJ2-5 gives the whole variable domain DTGVSQNPRHKITKRGQNVTFRCDPISEHNRLYWYRQTLGQGPEFLTYFQNEAQLEKSRLLSDRFSAERPKGSFSTLEIQRTEQGDSAMYLCAPLRREREGRETQYFGPGTRLLVL.

The CDR3 DNA reads as TGTGCCAGCAGCCTGACGGCGGGACTTTACGAGCAGTACTTC. As protein: CASSLTAGLYEQYF. The V and J genes are TRBV7-3 and TRBJ2-7, with D maybe TRBD2 (6 bases). This CDR3 has 14 residues. Trimming stripped 5 bases from V and 4 bases from J, with 15 bases between. In germline, CDR1 is SGHTA, CDR2 FQGTGA.

This clone was counted a few times. The chain has TRBV6-1 and TRBJ1-6; 7 bases match TRBD1. Germline values: CDR1 MNHNS, CDR2 SASEGT. V dropped 2 bases and J dropped 8; count of bases not matched to a gene: 9. CDR3 length equals 16 residues. CDR3 DNA sequence: TGTGCCAGCAGTGAACACAGGGGACTGGGTGATTCACCCCTCCACTTT. It translates to CASSEHRGLGDSPLHF.